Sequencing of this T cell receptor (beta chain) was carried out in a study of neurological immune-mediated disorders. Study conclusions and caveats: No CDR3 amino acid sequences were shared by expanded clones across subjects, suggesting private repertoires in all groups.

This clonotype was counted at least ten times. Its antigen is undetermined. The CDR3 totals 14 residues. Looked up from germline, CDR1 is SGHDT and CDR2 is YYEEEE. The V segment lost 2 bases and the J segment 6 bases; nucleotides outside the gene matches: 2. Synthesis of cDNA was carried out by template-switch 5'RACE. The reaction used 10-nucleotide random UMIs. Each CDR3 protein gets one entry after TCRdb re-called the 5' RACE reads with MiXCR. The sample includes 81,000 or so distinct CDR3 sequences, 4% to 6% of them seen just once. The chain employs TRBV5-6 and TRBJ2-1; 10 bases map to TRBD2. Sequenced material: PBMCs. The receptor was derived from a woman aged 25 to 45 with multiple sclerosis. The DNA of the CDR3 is TGTGCCAGCAGCTTAGCGGGAGGGCCCAATGAGCAGTTCTTC. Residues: CASSLAGGPNEQFF.